The 30 T cell receptor beta chains in this list originate from one sample, sequenced in a study of T-cell reconstitution after alpha-beta-depleted transplantation in children. A TCRbeta library incorporating unique molecular identifiers was prepared. One entry per CDR3 protein results from TCRdb running MiXCR on the PCR reads. The top ten clones hold roughly 11% of a sample with 300,000 to 350,000 distinct CDR3 sequences, 20% to 30% of them seen once. Sequencing was performed on PBMCs, mostly from graft donor cells, taken 180 days after TCRalphabeta/CD19-depleted stem cell transplant. These receptors were obtained from a male patient between 10 and 17 years old who had a stem cell transplant for acute lymphoblastic leukemia, so the T cells may come from the graft donor.

This clonotype was picked up a small number of times. The chain is built from TRBV6-1 and TRBJ2-1; weak D call: TRBD1 (6 bases). V lost 7 bases to trimming and J lost 3 bases, with 16 bases between them. Germline values: CDR1 MNHNS, CDR2 SASEGT. The CDR3 covers 15 residues. The CDR3 is CASTERGRGYNEQFF. DNA of the CDR3: TGTGCCAGCACCGAGAGGGGGAGAGGCTACAATGAGCAGTTCTTC.

This clonotype was seen ten or more times. The DNA of the CDR3 is TGTGCCAGTAGTAAGAGGACAGATCCTGAAGCTTTCTTT. As protein: CASSKRTDPEAFF. The chain employs TRBV19 and TRBJ1-1; tentative D call: TRBD1 (6 bases). From germline, CDR1 is LNHDA and CDR2 SQIVND (reference sequence). This CDR3 has 13 residues. The V and J ends lost 4 bases and 6 bases respectively, with 12 bases between them.

There are a few counts of this clonotype. The genes are TRBV18 and TRBJ2-7; D remains ambiguous. Germline V gives CDR1 KGHSH, CDR2 LQKENI. V was pared by 3 bases and J by 5 bases, with 11 bases between. The CDR3 extends over 13 amino acids. The CDR3 sequence: CASSPPTGHEQYF. In DNA form, the CDR3 reads TGTGCCAGCTCACCTCCCACTGGGCACGAGCAGTACTTC.

Note on this clonotype: One end of the junction varies from germline; a read error may be responsible. The chain is built from TRBV11-2 and TRBJ1-5; 10 bases are shared with TRBD1. The germline CDR1 and CDR2 sequences are SGHAT and FQNNGV. This CDR3 has 19 amino acids. CDR3 sequence: CASSRKGTGAVYSNQPQQF. The DNA for the CDR3 is TGTGCCAGCAGCCGAAAAGGGACAGGGGCCGTGTATAGCAATCAGCCCCAGCAATTT.

V usage is TRBV6-5 and J usage is TRBJ2-5; a possible D gene is TRBD1 (6 bases). The CDR3 extends over 13 amino acids. Trimming took off 0 bases at V and 7 bases at J, with 9 bases between the two ends. Per the germline V gene, CDR1 is MNHEY and CDR2 is SVGAGI. CDR3 loop: CASSYSKGGTQYF. CDR3 DNA: TGTGCCAGCAGTTACTCGAAAGGGGGGACCCAGTACTTC.

The chain links TRBV2 to TRBJ2-7; possibly TRBD2 for D (5 bases). The CDR3 is made up of 12 amino acids. V lost 6 bases, J lost 6 bases, and 12 bases lay in between. Germline V gives CDR1 SNHLY, CDR2 FYNNEI. Here the CDR3 reads CASRLDTVEQYF. DNA for the CDR3: TGTGCCAGCAGACTAGATACGGTCGAGCAGTACTTC. Full variable domain (outside the CDR3, taken from reference TRBV2 and TRBJ2-7): EPEVTQTPSHQVTQMGQEVILRCVPISNHLYFYWYRQILGQKVEFLVSFYNNEISEKSEIFDDQFSVERPDGSNFTLKIRSTKLEDSAMYFCASRLDTVEQYFGPGTRLTVT.

The chain combines TRBV4-1 with TRBJ1-6; TRBD1 matches 8 bases. The V gene's germline CDR1 is MGHRA and CDR2 YSYEKL. CDR3 length: 14 amino acids. Trimming removed 4 bases from V and 10 bases from J; junction bases left unmatched: 6. CDR3 sequence: CASSLGQGDSPLHF. DNA for the CDR3: TGCGCCAGCAGCCTCGGACAGGGAGACTCACCCCTCCACTTT.

This chain connects TRBV11-2 to TRBJ2-1; 7 bases fit TRBD2. The CDR3 covers 14 residues. J was trimmed by 9 bases and V by 0 bases; bases with no gene match: 5. CDR1 SGHAT and CDR2 FQNNGV come from the germline V gene. CDR3 sequence reads: CASSLDPGGGEQFF. The CDR3 nucleotides are TGTGCCAGCAGCTTAGATCCGGGGGGAGGTGAGCAGTTCTTC. Looking up the rest from reference TRBV11-2 and TRBJ2-1 gives the full variable domain: EAGVAQSPRYKIIEKRQSVAFWCNPISGHATLYWYQQILGQGPKLLIQFQNNGVVDDSQLPKDRFSAERLKGVDSTLKIQPAKLEDSAVYLCASSLDPGGGEQFFGPGTRLTVL.

The table lists this clonotype with many counts. The chain couples TRBV7-3 to TRBJ2-1; the D is unclear. From germline, CDR1 is SGHTA and CDR2 FQGTGA. This CDR3 has 15 residues. Trimming removed 2 bases from V and 4 bases from J, with 12 bases in between. The CDR3 is CASSLSFRLYNEQFF. CDR3 nucleotides: TGTGCCAGCAGCTTATCATTTCGGCTGTACAATGAGCAGTTCTTC.

The chain uses TRBV27 and TRBJ2-7; no firm D call. The CDR3 is 11 amino acids. CDR1 and CDR2 (germline): MNHEY, SMNVEV (reference sequence). V gave up 6 bases and J gave up 7 bases, with 10 bases separating them. Here the CDR3 DNA reads TGTGCCAGCAGGTCGTTCCGGGAGCAGTACTTC. It is translated as CASRSFREQYF.

This clonotype appeared a few times. The rearrangement links TRBV7-3 to TRBJ2-2; 11 bases agree with TRBD1. The ends lost 5 bases at V and 7 bases at J; junction bases unmatched: 6. The CDR3 has 15 amino acids. Looked up from germline, CDR1 is SGHTA and CDR2 is FQGTGA. The CDR3 DNA reads TGTGCCAGCAGCCGGACAGGGGGCATCGGCGGGGAGCTGTTTTTT. Translation: CASSRTGGIGGELFF.

This clonotype has more than one count but fewer than ten. V is TRBV6-2 or TRBV6-3 and J is TRBJ1-3, with TRBD1 matching over 8 bases. The CDR3 runs to 20 residues. Germline V CDR1 and CDR2: MNHEY, SVGEGT. Trimming at V came to 0 bases and at J to 3 bases, leaving 16 bases not matched to a gene. For the CDR3, the DNA is TGTGCCAGCAGTTACTCGAAGTCGGTTTCAGGGGGCCGGAGTGGAAACACCATATATTTT. This translates into CASSYSKSVSGGRSGNTIYF.

This clonotype was detected only a few times. This chain connects TRBV7-2 to TRBJ2-5, with 8 bases identical to TRBD2. CDR3 length: 15 amino acids. Germline-derived CDR1 and CDR2 are SGHTA and FQGNSA. The junction had 8 bases not matched to a gene; V was cut back by 4 bases and J by 4 bases. CDR3 in amino acids: CASSSRPAGAETQYF. The CDR3 DNA reads as TGTGCCAGCAGCTCTCGCCCAGCGGGGGCAGAGACCCAGTACTTC.

The CDR3 DNA sequence: TGTGCCAGCAGCTTATCGAGGGGGACCCCGAGCTCTGGAAACACCATATATTTT. Translated: CASSLSRGTPSSGNTIYF. The rearrangement joins TRBV7-8 to TRBJ1-3; possibly TRBD1 for D (6 bases). The V gene's germline CDR1 is SGHVS and CDR2 FQNEAQ. Trimming took off 2 bases at V and 0 bases at J, with 17 bases between the two ends. The length of the CDR3 is 18 residues.

This clonotype was detected ten times or more. This chain joins TRBV20-1 and TRBJ2-3, with D unclear. Germline assignment: CDR1 DFQATT and CDR2 SNEGSKA (reference sequence). With 0 bases removed from V and 3 bases from J, the gap between germline ends came to 13 bases. This CDR3 region has 15 residues. CDR3: CSARDGRKGTDTQYF. The CDR3 nucleotides read TGCAGTGCTAGAGATGGTAGGAAAGGGACAGATACGCAGTATTTT.

A few counts support this clonotype. The chain recombines TRBV5-1 with TRBJ2-1, with 14 bases fitting TRBD2. CDR3 length equals 16 residues. From germline, CDR1 is SGHRS and CDR2 YFSETQ. V shed 3 bases, J shed 5 bases, and the junction held 4 bases outside the gene matches. For the CDR3, the DNA is TGCGCCAGCAGCTCAAAGGGACTAGCGGGGGACAATGAGCAGTTCTTC. As protein: CASSSKGLAGDNEQFF.

This clonotype was counted between two and nine times. The chain is built from TRBV7-9 and TRBJ2-3; no reliable D call. Per germline, CDR1 SEHNR and CDR2 FQNEAQ (reference sequence). V lost 7 bases and J lost 2, with 13 bases in between. This CDR3 has 14 residues. The DNA of the CDR3 is TGTGCCAGCACCCCTTCGGGCTTCACAGATACGCAGTATTTT. It codes for CASTPSGFTDTQYF.

This clonotype was seen many times. The chain links TRBV5-1 to TRBJ2-7, with D tentatively TRBD1 (6 bases). V was cut by 2 bases and J by 3 bases, with 9 bases left in between. This CDR3 has 13 amino acids. Germline loops: CDR1 SGHRS, CDR2 YFSETQ. CDR3 in DNA: TGCGCCAGCAGCTTCGCAGGGGACTACGAGCAGTACTTC. It encodes CASSFAGDYEQYF. The complete variable domain, with remaining parts taken from reference TRBV5-1 and TRBJ2-7, reads KAGVTQTPRYLIKTRGQQVTLSCSPISGHRSVSWYQQTPGQGLQFLFEYFSETQRNKGNFPGRFSGRQFSNSRSEMNVSTLELGDSALYLCASSFAGDYEQYFGPGTRLTVT.

This clonotype was seen repeatedly, ten times or more. The chain has TRBV5-1 and TRBJ1-2; 7 bases line up with TRBD1. Germline values: CDR1 SGHRS, CDR2 YFSETQ. The CDR3 length is 15 residues. V lost 2 bases, J lost 4 bases, and 8 bases stayed unmatched. The CDR3 sequence: CASSFEGGYSYGYTF. CDR3 bases: TGCGCCAGCAGCTTTGAAGGGGGCTACTCCTATGGCTACACCTTC.

This clonotype was observed a few times. The chain employs TRBV7-7 and TRBJ2-1; 9 nucleotides match TRBD2. The CDR3 has 19 amino acids. The germline CDR1 and CDR2 sequences are SSHAT and FNYEAQ (reference sequence). The V and J ends lost 0 bases and 0 bases, in that order; junction bases with no gene match: 9. The DNA for the CDR3 is TGTGCCAGCAGCTTAGCCCCTGTACTAGCGGGTAGCTCCTACAATGAGCAGTTCTTC. It specifies CASSLAPVLAGSSYNEQFF.

This clonotype was observed a handful of times. The chain is built from TRBV5-6 and TRBJ1-3, with TRBD1 identical over 9 bases. V shed 4 bases, J shed 7 bases, and the junction held 6 bases outside the gene matches. CDR1 is SGHDT and CDR2 is YYEEEE in the germline V gene. CDR3 size: 14 residues. The CDR3 nucleotides are TGTGCCAGCAGCCCGGGACAGGGTTACAACACCATATATTTT. Translation gives CASSPGQGYNTIYF.

This clonotype has just a few counts. J is TRBJ2-3 and V is TRBV5-1; D not certain. Trimming took 1 base from V and 6 from J, leaving 9 bases between them. There are 13 residues in the CDR3. Germline V gene lookup returns CDR1 SGHRS and CDR2 YFSETQ. CDR3 nucleotide sequence: TGCGCCAGCAGCTTGAGGGATGGGGATACGCAGTATTTT. This codes for CASSLRDGDTQYF.

This clonotype was picked up a small number of times. The chain recombines TRBV6-2 or TRBV6-3 with TRBJ2-1, with TRBD2 matching 12 bases. The CDR3 is 17 residues long. After removal of 5 bases from V and 7 bases from J, the junction contained 12 bases not matched to a gene. Germline V CDR1 and CDR2: MNHEY, SVGEGT. The CDR3 here is CASSHPTRTSGKNEQFF. CDR3 DNA: TGTGCCAGCAGTCACCCCACCCGGACTAGCGGGAAGAATGAGCAGTTCTTC.

The genes are TRBV7-3 and TRBJ2-6, with D tentatively TRBD1 (5 bases). CDR1 is SGHTA and CDR2 is FQGTGA in the germline V gene. This CDR3 is built from 18 residues. Trimming cost V 1 base and J 0 bases, with 13 bases left between them. The CDR3 spells CASSLIAVTVSGANVLTF. The CDR3, as DNA: TGTGCCAGCAGCTTAATTGCGGTGACAGTCTCTGGGGCCAACGTCCTGACTTTC.

The chain employs TRBV29-1 and TRBJ2-1; TRBD2 agrees at 10 bases. This CDR3 contains 15 residues. V lost 2 bases to trimming and J lost 8 bases; unmatched junction nucleotides: 9. The V gene's germline CDR1 is SQVTM and CDR2 ANQGSEA. CDR3 sequence: CSVELGAGGDYEQFF. The DNA for the CDR3 is TGCAGCGTTGAATTGGGAGCGGGAGGGGACTATGAGCAGTTCTTC.

This clonotype was detected only a few times. CDR3 in DNA: TGCGCCAGCAGCTGGTCAGGGGCGGCGGATGCTTTCTTT. This gives the protein CASSWSGAADAFF. The genes are TRBV5-1 and TRBJ1-1; D perhaps matches TRBD1 (6 bases). Trimming took 3 bases from V and 11 from J, leaving 17 bases between them. CDR3 length: 13 amino acids. Germline V gives CDR1 SGHRS, CDR2 YFSETQ.

The chain has TRBV20-1 and TRBJ1-2; a weak D match, TRBD1 (5 bases). Trimming removed 2 bases from V and 4 bases from J, with 17 bases in between. Germline CDR1 is DFQATT and CDR2 is SNEGSKA (reference sequence). The CDR3 is made up of 15 amino acids. CDR3 in DNA: TGCAGTGCTAGATCCGGGACCCCTGAGGCCTATGGCTACACCTTC. As protein: CSARSGTPEAYGYTF.

The genes are TRBV5-1 and TRBJ1-2; TRBD1 aligns across 7 bases. J gave up 7 bases and V 0 bases, and 6 bases lay outside the gene matches. The CDR3 extends over 14 amino acids. The germline V gene has CDR1 SGHRS and CDR2 YFSETQ. CDR3 in DNA: TGCGCCAGCAGCTTGGAAGGGACAGCAACTGGCTACACCTTC. This encodes CASSLEGTATGYTF.

Only a few counts were recorded for this clonotype. The rearrangement links TRBV5-1 to TRBJ2-2, with a possible D match to TRBD2 (8 bases). CDR1 SGHRS and CDR2 YFSETQ come from the germline V gene. V dropped 9 bases and J dropped 6 bases, with 24 bases sitting between them. This CDR3 comprises 16 residues. The CDR3 coding sequence is TGCGCCACCACCCTCCGGACAGGCGGGGGGTCCGGGGAGCTGTTTTTT. Its translation: CATTLRTGGGSGELFF.

This chain links TRBV20-1 with TRBJ2-7; the D gene is possibly TRBD1 (7 bases). The CDR3 is made up of 15 amino acids. Trimming cost V 1 base and J 5 bases, with 18 bases left between them. The V gene's germline CDR1 is DFQATT and CDR2 SNEGSKA (reference sequence). CDR3 DNA: TGCAGTGCTAGAGCCCCGCGAGGGGGCGGGAACGAGCAGTACTTC. This sequence encodes CSARAPRGGGNEQYF.